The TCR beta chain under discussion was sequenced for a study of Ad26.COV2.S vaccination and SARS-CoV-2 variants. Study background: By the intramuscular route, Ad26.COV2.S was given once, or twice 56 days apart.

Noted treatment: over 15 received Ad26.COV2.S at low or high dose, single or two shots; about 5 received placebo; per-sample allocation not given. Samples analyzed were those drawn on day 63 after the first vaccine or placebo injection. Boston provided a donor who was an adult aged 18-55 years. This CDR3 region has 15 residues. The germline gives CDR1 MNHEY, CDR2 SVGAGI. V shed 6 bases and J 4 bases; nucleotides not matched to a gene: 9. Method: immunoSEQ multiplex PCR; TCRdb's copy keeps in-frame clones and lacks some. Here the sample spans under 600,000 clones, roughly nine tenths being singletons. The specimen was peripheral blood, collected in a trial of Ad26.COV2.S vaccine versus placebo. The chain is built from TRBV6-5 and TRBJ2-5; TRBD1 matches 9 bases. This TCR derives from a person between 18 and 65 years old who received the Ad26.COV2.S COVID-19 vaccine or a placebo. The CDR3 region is CASRHTGGGGETQYF. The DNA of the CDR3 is TGTGCCAGCAGGCACACAGGGGGCGGTGGAGAGACCCAGTACTTC.